The 11 T cell receptor beta chains below come from one sample, sequenced in a study of blood T cell repertoires in COVID-19. Assay used: immunoSEQ multiplex PCR; TCRdb lists only in-frame clones, some missing. The table shows around 130,000 clones, with about 85% occurring only once. The material sequenced was peripheral blood. The receptor set was obtained from a man aged 35-49 years with active or convalescent COVID-19.

This chain uses TRBV7-3 with TRBJ2-3; 10 nucleotides agree with TRBD2. This CDR3 region has 18 residues. The J segment lost 2 bases and the V segment lost 2 bases, leaving 10 bases of the junction unmatched. Germline V gives CDR1 SGHTA, CDR2 FQGTGA. The CDR3 DNA reads as TGTGCCAGCAGCTTACTCGGCGCTAGCGGGGGTAACACAGATACGCAGTATTTT. It translates to CASSLLGASGGNTDTQYF.

This chain joins TRBV19 and TRBJ1-5; 11 bases are shared with TRBD1. The CDR3 consists of 16 residues. The ends lost 2 bases at V and 7 bases at J; junction bases unmatched: 7. CDR1 and CDR2 (germline): LNHDA, SQIVND (reference sequence). CDR3 region: CASSIFGQGAKQPQHF. The DNA of the CDR3 is TGTGCCAGTAGTATATTCGGACAGGGGGCGAAGCAGCCCCAGCATTTT.

The chain has TRBV5-1 and TRBJ1-4, with 11 bases that match TRBD1. This CDR3 has 14 residues. J lost 8 bases, V lost 4 bases, and 4 bases had no gene match. The V gene's germline CDR1 is SGHRS and CDR2 YFSETQ. The DNA of the CDR3 is TGCGCCAGCAGCCGGGACAGGGGGAGGGAAAAACTGTTTTTT. The encoded protein is CASSRDRGREKLFF.

The gene calls are TRBV2 and TRBJ2-1; D unresolved. Germline lookup yields CDR1 SNHLY and CDR2 FYNNEI. V dropped 6 bases and J dropped 1 base, with 13 bases sitting between them. This CDR3 is 15 amino acids long. In DNA form, the CDR3 reads TGTGCCAGCAGAAATCGACTCGATTCCTACAATGAGCAGTTCTTC. Encoded protein: CASRNRLDSYNEQFF.

The V and J genes are TRBV24-1 and TRBJ2-3; tentative D call: TRBD1 (6 bases). Germline-derived CDR1 and CDR2 are KGHDR and SFDVKD. CDR3 length: 18 residues. The germline V and J ends were trimmed by 3 bases and 0 bases, with 18 bases remaining between them. The CDR3 spells CATSDGGGRLSSTDTQYF. The CDR3 region has the DNA TGTGCCACCAGTGATGGGGGCGGTAGATTGTCTAGCACAGATACGCAGTATTTT.

In DNA, the CDR3 is TGTGCCAGTAGTTTTGGGCAGGCTTTCAGTGAGCAGTTCTTC. It is translated as CASSFGQAFSEQFF. This chain uses TRBV19 with TRBJ2-1; D is unresolved. The CDR3 extends over 14 amino acids. Germline V gene lookup returns CDR1 LNHDA and CDR2 SQIVND (reference sequence). Trimming pared 5 bases from V and 9 bases from J, leaving 17 bases between.

J is TRBJ2-1 and V is TRBV18; 11 bases are a match to TRBD1. The junction had 4 bases not matched to a gene; V was cut back by 3 bases and J by 0 bases. The CDR3 length is 17 residues. CDR1 KGHSH and CDR2 LQKENI come from the germline V gene. This CDR3 reads CASSPSGQGASYNEQFF. CDR3 DNA: TGTGCCAGCTCACCTAGTGGACAGGGGGCCTCCTACAATGAGCAGTTCTTC.

V usage is TRBV12-3 or TRBV12-4 and J usage is TRBJ2-7, with D unclear. Trimming stripped 2 bases from V and 2 bases from J, with 7 bases between. There are 13 residues in the CDR3. CDR3 sequence (DNA): TGTGCCAGCAGTTTAAACGGAGCCTACGAGCAGTACTTC. Protein sequence: CASSLNGAYEQYF.

The chain carries TRBV2 and TRBJ1-5, with D unclear. The V gene lost 2 bases and the J gene lost 2 bases, with 7 bases spanning the gap. The CDR3 runs 14 residues. Germline V CDR1 and CDR2: SNHLY, FYNNEI. The CDR3 loop reads CASSESSGNQPQHF. CDR3 bases: TGTGCCAGCAGTGAATCCAGTGGCAATCAGCCCCAGCATTTT.

The chain has TRBV5-1 and TRBJ1-1; 7 positions agree with TRBD1. CDR1 and CDR2 from the germline V gene are SGHRS and YFSETQ. The CDR3 sequence is 16 residues long. Trimming removed 0 bases from V and 5 bases from J; junction bases left unmatched: 10. Written as DNA, the CDR3 is TGCGCCAGCAGCTTGGCCCCCACAGGGGCGGGAACTGAAGCTTTCTTT. It specifies CASSLAPTGAGTEAFF.

The chain is built from TRBV28 and TRBJ1-4; D possibly corresponds to TRBD1 (5 bases). Trimming took 3 bases from V and 6 from J, leaving 8 bases between them. The germline V gene encodes CDR1 MDHEN and CDR2 SYDVKM. The CDR3 contains 13 residues. The CDR3 coding sequence is TGTGCCAGCAGTTTGGCGGGGGATGAAAAACTGTTTTTT. Translated: CASSLAGDEKLFF.